Below are 7 T cell receptor beta chains sequenced from a single sample in a study of beta chain features in type 1 diabetes. The isolated RNA, all of it, was reverse transcribed, so expressed TCRB transcripts were what got sequenced. Here immunoSEQ multiplex PCR was the method, and the copy in TCRdb shows in-frame clones only, minus some. The repertoire consists of about 110,000 clones, with roughly 43% occurring once and the leading ten covering about 0.07%. The sequencing sample was made of stem cell memory CD4+ T cells from blood. Receptors originate from a woman aged 18 to 35 in good health.

This chain connects TRBV7-9 to TRBJ1-1; D might be TRBD1 (6 bases). V was pared by 2 bases and J by 10 bases, with 17 bases between. CDR1 and CDR2 from the germline V gene are SEHNR and FQNEAQ (reference sequence). The length of the CDR3 is 14 residues. CDR3 protein: CASSLSQGLKAAFF. The CDR3 DNA follows: TGTGCCAGCAGCTTAAGTCAGGGGCTGAAAGCAGCTTTCTTT.

This chain joins TRBV11-1 and TRBJ2-1, with a possible D match to TRBD2 (6 bases). Germline CDR1 SGHAT, CDR2 FQDESV (reference sequence). V dropped 3 bases and J dropped 5 bases, with 14 bases sitting between them. There are 15 residues in the CDR3. DNA for the CDR3: TGTGCCAGCAGCTTTACGGAGGGCCGAGACAATGAGCAGTTCTTC. This codes for CASSFTEGRDNEQFF.

This clone was recorded a few times. This rearrangement joins TRBV5-1 to TRBJ2-4; maybe TRBD2 (6 bases). Trimming stripped 4 bases from V and 0 bases from J, with 14 bases between. This CDR3 is 16 amino acids long. Germline V gene lookup returns CDR1 SGHRS and CDR2 YFSETQ. For the CDR3, the DNA is TGCGCCAGCAGCCTGGGTGGAGGGTTAGCCAAAAACATTCAGTACTTC. This gives the protein CASSLGGGLAKNIQYF.

V is TRBV6-5 and J is TRBJ1-3, with 8 positions matching TRBD1. This CDR3 contains 16 residues. The V and J ends lost 0 bases and 8 bases, in that order; junction bases with no gene match: 9. Germline V gives CDR1 MNHEY, CDR2 SVGAGI. The DNA for the CDR3 is TGTGCCAGCAGTTACTCGGCGGCAGGGGGCCTAGACACCATATATTTT. This gives the protein CASSYSAAGGLDTIYF.

V and J are TRBV7-2 and TRBJ1-2, with D possibly being TRBD1 (5 bases). The CDR3 totals 12 residues. Germline lookup yields CDR1 SGHTA and CDR2 FQGNSA. The V gene lost 8 bases and the J gene lost 4 bases, with 11 bases spanning the gap. CDR3 bases: TGTGCCAGCGGGGCTGTGGGCTATGGCTACACCTTC. It codes for CASGAVGYGYTF. The whole variable domain, remainder taken from reference TRBV7-2 and TRBJ1-2, is GAGVSQSPSNKVTEKGKDVELRCDPISGHTALYWYRQSLGQGLEFLIYFQGNSAPDKSGLPSDRFSAERTGGSVSTLTIQRTQQEDSAVYLCASGAVGYGYTFGSGTRLTVV.

The rearrangement uses TRBV18 and TRBJ1-4, with D perhaps matching TRBD1 (5 bases). Germline V CDR1 and CDR2: KGHSH, LQKENI. CDR3 size: 15 residues. The V gene lost 3 bases and the J gene lost 0 bases, with 8 bases spanning the gap. CDR3 nucleotides: TGTGCCAGCTCACCTGACAGAGCAACTAATGAAAAACTGTTTTTT. Translating gives CASSPDRATNEKLFF.

The chain links TRBV6-5 to TRBJ2-7, with no clear D. Germline values: CDR1 MNHEY, CDR2 SVGAGI. The CDR3 covers 14 residues. V was shortened by 2 bases and J by 5 bases, with 13 bases between the two germline ends. CDR3 residues: CASSYGRVLNEQYF. The DNA of the CDR3 is TGTGCCAGCAGTTACGGCCGGGTGCTTAACGAGCAGTACTTC.